This TCR beta chain came from a study of T cell responses to AZD1222 COVID-19 vaccine (dated by TCRdb to about 2021). About the full investigation: AZD1222 recipients with second doses at about 4 weeks or about 12 weeks were pooled, because spike-specific TCR depth and breadth did not differ between schedules. Trial participants were enrolled into age subgroups of 18-55, 56-69 and 70-plus years, which contained 148, 28 and 57 TCR-sequenced participants, respectively. A total of over 230 trial participants underwent TCR sequencing, of whom about 210 had received two doses of AZD1222 and roughly 26 had received two doses of the MenACWY control vaccine. On the study overall, not on this receptor specifically: Most participants were white British and females outnumbered males, and the authors suggested that clonal diversity may have been underestimated. In the small 56-69-year group, the increase in depth fell short of significance, most likely because of low power. Nearly half of unique spike-specific TCRs reportedly recognized epitopes outside regions mutated in the B.1.351 and B.1.1.7 variants. Only five to seven AZD1222 recipients were SARS-CoV-2 seropositive at baseline, limiting conclusions about previously exposed vaccinees. Vaccine-associated CD4 TCRs spanned the whole spike protein, with dominant responses in regions 160-218 and 743-854. Because no day 14 peak-response samples were available, the repertoires could be characterized only after the peak T cell response. A significant rise in spike-specific TCR breadth and depth was observed after two AZD1222 doses relative to day 0 and relative to MenACWY recipients.

The CDR3 runs 13 amino acids, cysteine and phenylalanine included. This entry keeps only the CDR3 DNA: 39 bases, framed from base 1. V and J are truncated by 8 bases and 1 base respectively, leaving an intervening sequence of 11 bases. In the germline V gene, CDR1 corresponds to MNHEY and CDR2 to SVGAGI. This clone was observed a few times. Its antigen specificity is not known. Qualities for individual bases were not recorded, and no much larger clone is one base off. The time point label on this specimen signifies: baseline before first vaccination. The vaccinee samples were drawn from two UK trials, COV001 and COV002, one of which was a single-blind randomized controlled phase 2/3 trial testing AZD1222 (ChAdOx1 nCoV-19) in healthy adults. For TCRbeta chain sequencing, PBMC samples from trial participants were taken at day 0 and at day 28 after the second dose. The CDR3 regions of human TCRbeta chains were subjected to immunosequencing. The authors processed their data as follows. TCRs in the repertoires were compared against a reference library of SARS-CoV-2-specific TCRs that had been generated with the MIRA antigen-specificity platform. Breadth was defined as the fraction of unique TCRs that were SARS-CoV-2-associated, and depth was defined as the fraction of total T cells that were SARS-CoV-2-associated. Using the MIRA data, each spike-specific TCR was mapped to the spike region that the TCR reacts to and placed in a CD4 or CD8 class. Log10-transformed breadth and depth values were compared by one-way ANOVA with Sidak's multiple comparisons tests. TCRdb re-hosts the immuneACCESS table, in-frame sequences only. Its copies lack some clones; in the studies checked, an unresolved V gene accounts for under half of them, and the cause for the rest is not known. V and J calls and clone size are copied from that table; D and trimming were computed from the DNA. This sample comprises 84,000 or so clones, approximately 92% of them detected only once. The ten largest clones add up to approximately 30% of the sample.

This material consisted of peripheral blood, taken on day 0 of AZD1222 vaccination. The receptor was derived from an adult in good health. This chain is built from TRBV6-5 and TRBJ1-1; no D gene is confidently identified. The CDR3 reads as follows: CASSPQPNTEAFF. The DNA sequence is as follows: TGTGCCAGCTCCCCACAGCCGAACACTGAAGCTTTCTTT.